What follows are 20 T cell receptor beta chains derived from one specimen sequenced in a study of persistence of HIV-infected CD4 T cells. The stimulus was lysate of CMV-infected fibroblasts, roughly 10 ug/mL. Sorting selected CD4+ T cells upregulating both CD40 ligand and CD69. This was the immunoSEQ version 4 assay in survey mode. Method: immunoSEQ multiplex PCR; TCRdb's copy keeps in-frame clones and lacks some. Of approximately 18,000 clones in the sample, around three fifths are singletons; the top ten hold about 8%. The antigens of these receptors remain unknown. The sample here was CD4+ T cells sorted from PBMCs after roughly 18-hour stimulation, taken from a patient who received antiretroviral therapy. The receptors were gathered from an adult woman with HIV who was CMV-seropositive.

This clone is medium-sized. The chain combines TRBV18 with TRBJ2-5; TRBD2 agrees at 7 bases. The CDR3 is 16 residues long. Germline-derived CDR1 and CDR2 are KGHSH and LQKENI. V gave up 3 bases and J gave up 5 bases; unmatched junction bases: 12. Written as DNA, the CDR3 is TGTGCCAGCTCACCGCAGCGGGACTCCGGAGGGGAGACCCAGTACTTC. It encodes CASSPQRDSGGETQYF.

This chain joins TRBV29-1 and TRBJ1-1; weak D call: TRBD1 (6 bases). The CDR3 extends over 13 amino acids. V was cut by 4 bases and J by 4 bases, with 13 bases left in between. Germline V gene data show CDR1 as SQVTM and CDR2 as ANQGSEA. The chain's CDR3 is CSVGLGGATEAFF. The CDR3 DNA reads TGCAGCGTTGGGTTAGGGGGGGCCACTGAAGCTTTCTTT.

A single count supports this clone. The gene calls are TRBV20-1 and TRBJ2-5; possible D gene TRBD2, 5 bases. V lost 3 bases and J lost 3, with 11 bases in between. Per germline, CDR1 DFQATT and CDR2 SNEGSKA (reference sequence). This CDR3 is 13 amino acids long. CDR3 coding DNA: TGCAGTGCTAGTTATCAGGAGGAAGAGACCCAGTACTTC. This gives the protein CSASYQEEETQYF.

This chain joins TRBV7-9 and TRBJ2-2, with 8 bases identical to TRBD1. The CDR3 contains 15 residues. The germline CDR1 and CDR2 sequences are SEHNR and FQNEAQ (reference sequence). Trimming cost V 4 bases and J 1 base; bases outside gene matches: 2. CDR3 sequence: CASSSDRGNTGELFF. In DNA form, the CDR3 reads TGTGCCAGCAGCTCCGACAGGGGGAACACCGGGGAGCTGTTTTTT.

This rearrangement joins TRBV7-9 to TRBJ2-5; a weak D match, TRBD2 (7 bases). Trimming removed 1 base from V and 6 bases from J, with 12 bases in between. The germline V gene encodes CDR1 SEHNR and CDR2 FQNEAQ (reference sequence). The CDR3 is made up of 14 amino acids. CDR3 nucleotides: TGTGCCAGCAGCTTAGAGGGGGGGGCCCAGACCCAGTACTTC. Its translation: CASSLEGGAQTQYF.

This clone was seen once. CDR3 sequence: CASSRGQGGGYTF. The CDR3 DNA follows: TGTGCCAGCAGCCGAGGACAGGGCGGTGGCTACACCTTC. The V call is TRBV3-1 (or the pseudogene TRBV3-2), the J call TRBJ1-2; TRBD1 matches 8 bases. The CDR3 is made up of 13 amino acids. V shed 4 bases and J 7 bases; nucleotides not matched to a gene: 5. From germline, CDR1 is LGHDT and CDR2 YNNKEL (reference sequence).

The rearrangement links TRBV9 to TRBJ2-1, with D unresolved. CDR3 size: 13 residues. CDR1 and CDR2 from the germline V gene are SGDLS and YYNGEE. Trimming stripped 2 bases from V and 8 bases from J, with 11 bases between. The CDR3 is CASSVFLRDEQFF. The CDR3, as DNA: TGTGCCAGCAGCGTTTTTCTCCGTGATGAGCAGTTCTTC.

Points on this clone: Other DNA sequences of this sample code for an identical CDR3. The chain couples TRBV7-3 to TRBJ2-7, with D perhaps matching TRBD1 (5 bases). The CDR3 is 13 residues long. Germline V lookup: CDR1 SGHTA, CDR2 FQGTGA. Deletions cut 2 bases from V and 3 bases from J, with 8 bases between. For the CDR3, the DNA is TGTGCCAGCAGCTTAGGGGCCAGCTACGAGCAGTACTTC. This codes for CASSLGASYEQYF.

V usage is TRBV5-6 and J usage is TRBJ2-1, with 12 bases that match TRBD2. This CDR3 is 14 amino acids long. Germline CDR1 is SGHDT and CDR2 is YYEEEE. The V gene end was trimmed by 3 bases and the J gene end by 10 bases; junction bases not matched to a gene: 5. This CDR3 reads CASSWTSGAAEQFF. Written as DNA, the CDR3 is TGTGCCAGCAGCTGGACTAGCGGGGCTGCGGAGCAGTTCTTC.

V gene TRBV27 combines with J gene TRBJ2-3; the D is unclear. V gave up 3 bases and J gave up 0 bases, with 7 bases separating them. The germline CDR1 and CDR2 sequences are MNHEY and SMNVEV (reference sequence). The CDR3 extends over 14 amino acids. CDR3 loop: CASSLQISTDTQYF. CDR3 coding DNA: TGTGCCAGCAGTTTGCAAATTAGCACAGATACGCAGTATTTT.

This clone appeared a few times. V gene TRBV2 combines with J gene TRBJ2-6; perhaps TRBD2 as D (6 bases). This CDR3 has 17 residues. The germline CDR1 and CDR2 sequences are SNHLY and FYNNEI. Trimming shortened V by 5 bases and J by 0 bases, and 14 bases separated the two germline ends. CDR3 nucleotide sequence: TGTGCCAGCAGTACCGGGACTGAACTCTCTGGGGCCAACGTCCTGACTTTC. As protein: CASSTGTELSGANVLTF.

This chain connects TRBV2 to TRBJ2-1, with 10 bases matching TRBD2. The trim removed 2 bases at V and 7 bases at J, leaving 5 bases unmatched. Germline V gene data show CDR1 as SNHLY and CDR2 as FYNNEI. The CDR3 runs to 15 residues. DNA for the CDR3: TGTGCCAGCAGTGAAACGGCTAGCGGGGGTAATGAGCAGTTCTTC. Residues: CASSETASGGNEQFF.

The V gene is TRBV5-1, the J gene TRBJ1-1; tentative D call: TRBD1 (6 bases). Germline assignment: CDR1 SGHRS and CDR2 YFSETQ. V dropped 7 bases and J dropped 2 bases, with 21 bases sitting between them. The CDR3 loop spans 16 amino acids. CDR3 region: CASGRTAQGGNTEAFF. The CDR3 coding sequence is TGCGCCAGCGGGAGGACAGCCCAAGGGGGAAACACTGAAGCTTTCTTT.

The chain has TRBV9 and TRBJ2-2, with 9 bases matching TRBD1. The CDR3 consists of 14 residues. Per the germline V gene, CDR1 is SGDLS and CDR2 is YYNGEE. The V gene end was trimmed by 2 bases and the J gene end by 6 bases; junction bases not matched to a gene: 2. CDR3 DNA: TGTGCCAGCAGCGTTCGGACAGGGGCCGGGGAGCTGTTTTTT. This sequence encodes CASSVRTGAGELFF.

This clone was picked up one time. The genes are TRBV9 and TRBJ1-4; 8 bases agree with TRBD1. The CDR3 is 14 amino acids. The V segment lost 4 bases and the J segment 8 bases; nucleotides outside the gene matches: 7. The V gene's germline CDR1 is SGDLS and CDR2 YYNGEE. The CDR3 coding sequence is TGTGCCAGCAGCAGACAGGGGAAGGACGAAAAACTGTTTTTT. This translates into CASSRQGKDEKLFF.

This chain uses TRBV12-5 with TRBJ2-1; TRBD1 might be the D (6 bases). The CDR3 spans 15 residues. Trimming stripped 1 base from V and 7 bases from J, with 14 bases between. Germline assignment: CDR1 LGHNT and CDR2 FRNRAP. The CDR3 DNA sequence: TGTGCTAGTGGTTTGGGGACACTCACAGGGAATGAGCAGTTCTTC. Encoded protein: CASGLGTLTGNEQFF.

The chain carries TRBV19 and TRBJ2-2; no clear D gene. The CDR3 is 15 amino acids. Per germline, CDR1 LNHDA and CDR2 SQIVND (reference sequence). The germline V and J ends were trimmed by 3 bases and 5 bases, with 13 bases remaining between them. The CDR3, as DNA: TGTGCCAGTAGTATTGGAAGCCATGGGACCGGGGAGCTGTTTTTT. This sequence encodes CASSIGSHGTGELFF. Together with reference TRBV19 and TRBJ2-2, the CDR3 gives the full variable domain: DGGITQSPKYLFRKEGQNVTLSCEQNLNHDAMYWYRQDPGQGLRLIYYSQIVNDFQKGDIAEGYSVSREKKESFPLTVTSAQKNPTAFYLCASSIGSHGTGELFFGEGSRLTVL.

Within the sample, this clone is medium-sized. The chain's CDR3 is CASSTNLGPTEAFF. For the CDR3, the DNA is TGTGCCAGTAGTACAAACCTAGGGCCCACTGAAGCTTTCTTT. The rearrangement uses TRBV19 and TRBJ1-1; D unresolved. Germline V lookup: CDR1 LNHDA, CDR2 SQIVND (reference sequence). The V gene lost 4 bases and the J gene lost 4 bases, with 13 bases spanning the gap. The CDR3 contains 14 residues.

This sequence joins TRBV5-6 and TRBJ1-1; maybe TRBD1 (5 bases). The CDR3 is made up of 15 amino acids. Germline CDR1 and CDR2: SGHDT and YYEEEE. Trimming pared 0 bases from V and 2 bases from J, leaving 11 bases between. In nucleotides, the CDR3 is TGTGCCAGCAGCTTGGCAGGCAGGGTTAACACTGAAGCTTTCTTT. Residues: CASSLAGRVNTEAFF.

The gene calls are TRBV4-1 and TRBJ1-4; D possibly corresponds to TRBD1 (5 bases). The CDR3 is 15 amino acids. Germline assignment: CDR1 MGHRA and CDR2 YSYEKL. V shed 0 bases and J shed 10 bases, with 15 bases lying between them. The CDR3 loop reads CASSQDRQYTVKLFF. DNA for the CDR3: TGCGCCAGCAGCCAAGATAGACAGTACACCGTAAAACTGTTTTTT.